This record looks at one T cell receptor beta chain sequence and its context. No cognate antigen has been identified for it. No much larger clone exists at a distance of one base, and base qualities are not known. Using the immunoSEQ assay, TCRB CDR3 regions were amplified from around 2 micrograms of genomic DNA, or from all available DNA when less than that was on hand. Multiplex PCR used 60 forward primers for TCR V beta segments and 13 reverse primers for J beta segments. Synthetic control templates were spiked into each sample at limiting dilution to estimate reads per starting template. The Illumina HiSeq System generated 87 bp sequencing reads. The study's processing was this. PCR and sequencing errors were removed by a nearest neighbor algorithm that merged closely related sequences. TCR overlap was defined as the percentage of unique tumor TCR beta sequences that were also present in the same patient's peripheral blood. Entries here come from immuneACCESS through TCRdb and include only in-frame sequences with V and J called. Some clones fail to appear in such tables; in the studies checked, an unresolved V gene covers under half of the shortfall, and the cause of the remainder is unknown. V, J and clone size are those of that table, while D and trimming were read from the DNA. This sample lists fewer than 75,000 clones; 70% to 90% were detected once. Jointly, the top ten make up just under 9% of the sample.

The sample comes from a study of glioma-infiltrating T cells after dendritic cell vaccination (dated by TCRdb to 2016 to 2017). For the wider study: A cohort of 15 glioblastoma patients from Phase I and II dendritic cell vaccination trials was included, of whom 9 were newly diagnosed and 6 had recurrent disease. Between about 2002 and 2012, the patients were given dendritic cell vaccination pulsed with autologous tumor lysate. The vaccine was prepared from monocyte-derived dendritic cells that were cultured for approximately seven days with IL-4 and GM-CSF and then pulsed overnight with autologous tumor lysate. Each patient got three intradermal injections of the dendritic cell vaccine, spaced at biweekly intervals, in the arm below the axilla. Tumor-infiltrating lymphocyte content was quantified and tumor and blood repertoires were compared in dendritic cell-vaccinated glioblastoma patients by deep sequencing of TCR beta CDR3 regions. Survival after dendritic cell vaccination was correlated with TCR sequencing metrics, including TIL content and tumor-blood repertoire overlap.

What the study reported, not specific to this receptor: The response model built on TCR overlap across three groups was characterized as speculative, with prospective validation still needed. Higher estimated pretreatment TIL content predicted longer time to progression and overall survival after dendritic cell vaccination. TCR clonality showed no direct relationship with survival, which suggests that a diverse polyclonal response may be important. The cohort was small and heterogeneous, with few patients having full blood and tumor sets and even fewer initial-recurrent tumor pairs.

The CDR3 measures 15 amino acids from cysteine to phenylalanine. Solely the CDR3 DNA is kept, with 45 bases framed from the first base. The germline V gene provides CDR1 MGHDK and CDR2 SYGVNS. Relative to germline, V is missing 3 bases and J is missing 3 bases, with 3 bases of the junction outside any gene match. The label giving this sample's time point can be read as: after dendritic cell vaccination, including at tumor progression/relapse. Patients were selected on the basis of adequate residual fresh-frozen tumor tissue and more than two years of available survival data. An isocitrate dehydrogenase mutation was not carried by any of the glioblastoma patients, although molecular status was otherwise variable. PBMC were collected before vaccination, two weeks after the third vaccination, and at tumor progression when it occurred. The Qiagen DNeasy Blood extraction Kit was used for extraction of genomic DNA.

The V and J genes are TRBV25-1 and TRBJ2-5; 11 nucleotides in the junction match TRBD1. Material: blood, obtained after dendritic cell vaccination. The origin of this receptor is a human donor with glioblastoma. The base sequence is TGTGCCAGCAGTGATGGGACAGGGGGGAAAGAGACCCAGTACTTC. The translation is CASSDGTGGKETQYF.